The 5 T cell receptor beta chains given below trace back to one sample, sequenced in a study (dated by TCRdb to about 2016). The receptor library was made with RT-PCR. The reads were generated on an Illumina MiSeq. TCRdb redid the processing of the public reads, applying fastp at Q25 and MiXCR, and retained in-frame beta chains. Rows merge per CDR3 protein into single entries with the most common DNA and genes. For this sample the table gives more than 550,000 distinct CDR3 sequences, of which 14% were detected only once. Roughly 3.9% of the sample comes from the top ten. The sequencing input was memory CD4+ T cells from blood. Source of these receptors: a female donor in good health, serving as a healthy control.

This chain uses TRBV5-1 with TRBJ2-2, with TRBD2 matching 7 bases. The CDR3 sequence is 16 residues long. CDR1 and CDR2 (germline): SGHRS, YFSETQ. Germline trimming cut 4 bases from V and 4 bases from J; bases unmatched to any gene: 10. This CDR3 is CASSTQTGGPTGELFF. Here the CDR3 DNA reads TGCGCCAGCAGCACACAAACGGGGGGACCCACCGGGGAGCTGTTTTTT.

The chain carries TRBV19 and TRBJ1-1; 7 nucleotides agree with TRBD1. The V gene's germline CDR1 is LNHDA and CDR2 SQIVND (reference sequence). The CDR3 runs to 14 residues. With 3 bases clipped from V and 1 base from J, the junction kept 2 bases outside the gene matches. The CDR3 DNA reads as TGTGCCAGTAGTATGGGACAGCAGAACACTGAAGCTTTCTTT. The encoded protein is CASSMGQQNTEAFF.

This clonotype was detected many times. The junction departs from the called germline gene at one end, perhaps through a read error. The CDR3: CASSLQSALSNNEQFF. CDR3 in DNA: TGTGCCAGCAGCCTCCAGTCGGCTCTCTCCAACAATGAGCAGTTCTTC. The J gene is TRBJ2-1, the V gene TRBV7-2; D is unresolved. Germline CDR1 reads SGHTA; CDR2 reads FQGNSA. This CDR3 spans 16 amino acids. Combining the CDR3 with reference TRBV7-2 and TRBJ2-1 gives the whole variable domain GAGVSQSPSNKVTEKGKDVELRCDPISGHTALYWYRQSLGQGLEFLIYFQGNSAPDKSGLPSDRFSAERTGGSVSTLTIQRTQQEDSAVYLCASSLQSALSNNEQFFGPGTRLTVL.

The chain has TRBV27 and TRBJ2-1; a weak D match, TRBD2 (6 bases). The CDR3 length is 14 residues. CDR1 is MNHEY and CDR2 is SMNVEV in the germline V gene (reference sequence). V lost 5 bases to trimming and J lost 5 bases, with 13 bases between them. CDR3 amino acids: CASSRRDLNNEQFF. The CDR3 DNA follows: TGTGCCAGCAGTCGCCGGGACTTAAACAATGAGCAGTTCTTC.

This clonotype was seen a handful of times. This rearrangement joins TRBV20-1 to TRBJ2-3; D could derive from TRBD1 or TRBD2 (5 bases each). The CDR3 extends over 14 amino acids. Between the trimmed V and J ends, which lost 6 bases and 4 bases, there was a span of 17 bases. Germline V CDR1 and CDR2: DFQATT, SNEGSKA (reference sequence). The CDR3 is CSAPRVQGADTQYF. Written as DNA, the CDR3 is TGCAGTGCCCCTCGGGTCCAGGGAGCAGATACGCAGTATTTT.